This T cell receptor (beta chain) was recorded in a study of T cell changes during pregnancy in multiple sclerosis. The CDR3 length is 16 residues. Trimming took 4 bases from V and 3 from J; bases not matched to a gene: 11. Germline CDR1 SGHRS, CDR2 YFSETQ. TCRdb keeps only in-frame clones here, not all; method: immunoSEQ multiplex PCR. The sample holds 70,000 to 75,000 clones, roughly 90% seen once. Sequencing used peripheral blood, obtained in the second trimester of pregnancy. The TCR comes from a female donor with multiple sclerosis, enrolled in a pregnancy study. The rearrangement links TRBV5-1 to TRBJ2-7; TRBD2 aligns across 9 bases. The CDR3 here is CASSRSLAGVNYEQYF. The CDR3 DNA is TGCGCCAGCAGCCGTTCATTAGCGGGAGTGAACTACGAGCAGTACTTC.